A selection of T cell receptor beta chains follows, all from one sample in a study of cytomegalovirus exposure and HLA in healthy donors. The method was immunoSEQ multiplex PCR; TCRdb's version includes in-frame clones alone and lacks a portion of them. Its table lists roughly 220,000 clones. Sequencing used PBMCs. The source of these receptors is a girl aged 2 to 9 in good health and CMV-seropositive. Both conserved end residues are part of each CDR3. D genes are given only for firm matches.

CDR3aa,j_gene,v_gene,d_gene
CASSEGLTESSYNEQFF,TRBJ2-1,TRBV6-1,.
CASSPQPPGHQNTEAFF,TRBJ1-1,TRBV28,.
CASSEGGATGAVYNEQFF,TRBJ2-1,TRBV6-1,.
CASSYWGPGPHEQYF,TRBJ2-7,TRBV6-5,.
CASREQGMNTEAFF,TRBJ1-1,TRBV2,.
CASSPQGARYGYTF,TRBJ1-2,TRBV19,TRBD1
CASSLWAGGPLYEQYF,TRBJ2-7,TRBV5-6,TRBD1
CASSFGTGEYGYTF,TRBJ1-2,TRBV28,TRBD1
CASSREGASTDTQYF,TRBJ2-3,TRBV5-8,TRBD2
CASSVAGTSGSSSSYNEQFF,TRBJ2-1,TRBV9,TRBD2
CASTEPGTIREQFF,TRBJ2-1,TRBV6-1,TRBD2
CASSEGRAGPSEKLFF,TRBJ1-4,TRBV6-1,.
CASSPGGAETQYF,TRBJ2-5,TRBV11-2,.
CASNRTGSYEQYF,TRBJ2-7,TRBV19,TRBD1
CASSQKNTIYF,TRBJ1-3,TRBV11-2,.
CASSLGTSSRGTQYF,TRBJ2-5,TRBV11-2,TRBD2